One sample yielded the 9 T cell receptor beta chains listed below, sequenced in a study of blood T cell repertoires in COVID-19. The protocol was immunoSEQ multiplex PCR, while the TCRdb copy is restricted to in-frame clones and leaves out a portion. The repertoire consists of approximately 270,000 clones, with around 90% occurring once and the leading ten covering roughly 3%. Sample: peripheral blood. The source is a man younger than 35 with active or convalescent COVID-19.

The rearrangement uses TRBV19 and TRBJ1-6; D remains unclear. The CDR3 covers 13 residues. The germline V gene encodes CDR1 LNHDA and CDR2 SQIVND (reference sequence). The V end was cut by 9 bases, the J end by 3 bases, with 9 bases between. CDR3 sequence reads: CASEADYNSPLHF. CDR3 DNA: TGTGCCAGCGAGGCCGACTATAATTCACCCCTCCACTTT. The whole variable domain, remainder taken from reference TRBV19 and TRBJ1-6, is DGGITQSPKYLFRKEGQNVTLSCEQNLNHDAMYWYRQDPGQGLRLIYYSQIVNDFQKGDIAEGYSVSREKKESFPLTVTSAQKNPTAFYLCASEADYNSPLHFGNGTRLTVT.

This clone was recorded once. Here the CDR3 DNA reads TGTGCCAGCAGTTCCCCCGACAGGGATGGCCCTGAAGCTTTCTTT. Translated: CASSSPDRDGPEAFF. This sequence joins TRBV27 and TRBJ1-1, with TRBD1 identical over 7 bases. CDR3 length equals 15 residues. Looked up from germline, CDR1 is MNHEY and CDR2 is SMNVEV (reference sequence). J was trimmed by 6 bases and V by 4 bases; bases with no gene match: 11.

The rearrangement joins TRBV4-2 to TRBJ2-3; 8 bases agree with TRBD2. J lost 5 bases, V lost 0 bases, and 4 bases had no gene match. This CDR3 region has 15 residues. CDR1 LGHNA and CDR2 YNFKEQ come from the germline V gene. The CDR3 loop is CASSQDGLAGDTQYF. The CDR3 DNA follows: TGTGCCAGCAGCCAAGATGGGCTAGCGGGAGATACGCAGTATTTT.

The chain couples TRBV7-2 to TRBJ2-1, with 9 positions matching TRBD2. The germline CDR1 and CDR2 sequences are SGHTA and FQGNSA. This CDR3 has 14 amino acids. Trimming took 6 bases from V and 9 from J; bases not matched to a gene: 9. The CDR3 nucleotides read TGTGCCAGCAGTCTTACAAAACTAGCGGGTGAGCAGTTCTTC. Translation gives CASSLTKLAGEQFF.

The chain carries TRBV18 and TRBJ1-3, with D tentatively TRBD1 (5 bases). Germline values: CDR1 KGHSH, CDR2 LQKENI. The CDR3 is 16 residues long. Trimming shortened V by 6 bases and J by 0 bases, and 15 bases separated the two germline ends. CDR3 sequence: CASSAGTPSSGNTIYF. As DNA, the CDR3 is TGTGCCAGCTCGGCCGGGACTCCGAGCTCTGGAAACACCATATATTTT.

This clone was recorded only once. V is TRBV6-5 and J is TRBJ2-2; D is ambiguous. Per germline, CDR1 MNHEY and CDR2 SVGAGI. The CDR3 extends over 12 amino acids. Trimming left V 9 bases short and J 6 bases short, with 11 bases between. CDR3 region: CAREERPGELFF. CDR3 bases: TGTGCCAGGGAAGAGCGTCCCGGGGAGCTGTTTTTT.

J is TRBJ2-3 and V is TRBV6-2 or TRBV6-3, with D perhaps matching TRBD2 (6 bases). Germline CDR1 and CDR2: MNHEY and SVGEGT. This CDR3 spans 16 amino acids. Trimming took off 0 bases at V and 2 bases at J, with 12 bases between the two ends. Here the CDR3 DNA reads TGTGCCAGCAGTTACTCCCTCCGGGGGACCACAGATACGCAGTATTTT. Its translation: CASSYSLRGTTDTQYF.

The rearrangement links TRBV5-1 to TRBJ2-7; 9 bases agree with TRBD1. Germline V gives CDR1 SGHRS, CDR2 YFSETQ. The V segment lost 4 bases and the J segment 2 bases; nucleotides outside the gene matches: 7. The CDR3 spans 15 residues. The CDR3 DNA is TGCGCCAGCAGCCCATCCGGGACAGGGACCTACGAGCAGTACTTC. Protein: CASSPSGTGTYEQYF.

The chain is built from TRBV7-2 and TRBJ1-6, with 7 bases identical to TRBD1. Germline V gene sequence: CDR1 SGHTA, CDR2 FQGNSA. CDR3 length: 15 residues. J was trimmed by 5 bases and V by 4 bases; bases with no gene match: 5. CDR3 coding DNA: TGTGCCAGCAGCTCCACAGGGGTAAATAATTCACCCCTCCACTTT. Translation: CASSSTGVNNSPLHF.